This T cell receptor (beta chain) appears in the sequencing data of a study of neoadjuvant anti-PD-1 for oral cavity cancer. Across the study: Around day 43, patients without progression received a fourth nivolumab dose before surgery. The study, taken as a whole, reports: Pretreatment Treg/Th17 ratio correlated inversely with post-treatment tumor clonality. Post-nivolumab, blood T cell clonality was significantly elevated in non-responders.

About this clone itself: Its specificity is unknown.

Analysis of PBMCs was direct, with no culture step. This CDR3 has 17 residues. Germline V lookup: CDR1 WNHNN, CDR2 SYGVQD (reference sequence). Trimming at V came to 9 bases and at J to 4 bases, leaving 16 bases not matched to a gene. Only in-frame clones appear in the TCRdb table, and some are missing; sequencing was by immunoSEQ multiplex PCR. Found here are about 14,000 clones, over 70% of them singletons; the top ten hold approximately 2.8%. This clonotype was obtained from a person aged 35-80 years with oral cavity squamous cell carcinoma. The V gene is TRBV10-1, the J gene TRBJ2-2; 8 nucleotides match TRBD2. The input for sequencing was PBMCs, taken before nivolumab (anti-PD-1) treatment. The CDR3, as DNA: TGCGCCAGGCCTGGGACCAAGGGACTAGGAAGCACCGGGGAGCTGTTTTTT. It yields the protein CARPGTKGLGSTGELFF.